Listed here are 26 T cell receptor beta chains from one sample, sequenced in a study of blood T cell repertoires in COVID-19. Only in-frame clones appear in the TCRdb table, and some are missing; sequencing was by immunoSEQ multiplex PCR. This sample yields roughly 230,000 clones, of which roughly 87% are seen a single time; about 0.7% belongs to the top ten. The sample taken for sequencing was peripheral blood. These receptors all come from a human donor in a cohort sampled during active COVID-19.

V is TRBV4-1 and J is TRBJ2-7, with 10 bases matching TRBD2. Germline CDR1 and CDR2: MGHRA and YSYEKL. This CDR3 is 14 amino acids long. Unmatched junction bases numbered 5, after V lost 4 bases and J lost 5 bases. In DNA, the CDR3 is TGCGCCAGCAGCCGAGCGGGGGGGCGCCACGAGCAGTACTTC. The encoded protein is CASSRAGGRHEQYF.

V is TRBV10-3 and J is TRBJ1-1, with 7 bases matching TRBD1. The CDR3 has 14 residues. Germline V gene data show CDR1 as ENHRY and CDR2 as SYGVKD. J gave up 4 bases and V 0 bases, and 2 bases lay outside the gene matches. The CDR3 loop is CAISESRDSTEAFF. CDR3 sequence (DNA): TGTGCCATCAGTGAGTCGAGGGACAGCACTGAAGCTTTCTTT.

The V gene is TRBV7-2, the J gene TRBJ1-1; possibly TRBD1 for D (5 bases). The CDR3 covers 15 residues. Germline CDR1 SGHTA, CDR2 FQGNSA. Trimming cost V 4 bases and J 1 base, with 13 bases left between them. The CDR3 loop is CASSSLGHRNTEAFF. In DNA form, the CDR3 reads TGTGCCAGCAGCTCGCTGGGGCATAGGAACACTGAAGCTTTCTTT.

The chain uses TRBV21-1 and TRBJ1-2; the table's TRBD1 call for D was not verified on the DNA. TRBV21-1 is designated a pseudogene. The CDR3 spans 15 residues. The CDR3: CASSKAEKLTGSYTF. CDR3 sequence (DNA): TGTGCCAGCAGCAAAGCGGAGAAGTTAACAGGGTCCTACACCTTC.

CDR3 bases: TGTGCCAGCAGCTCGGGGCGGGGAAAAGAGACCCAGTACTTC. Residues: CASSSGRGKETQYF. The chain employs TRBV7-8 and TRBJ2-5, with D perhaps TRBD2 (6 bases). Germline V gives CDR1 SGHVS, CDR2 FQNEAQ. The CDR3 covers 14 residues. Deletions cut 4 bases from V and 3 bases from J, with 12 bases between. Looking up the rest from reference TRBV7-8 and TRBJ2-5 gives the full variable domain: GAGVSQSPRYKVAKRGQDVALRCDPISGHVSLFWYQQALGQGPEFLTYFQNEAQLDKSGLPSDRFFAERPEGSVSTLKIQRTQQEDSAVYLCASSSGRGKETQYFGPGTRLLVL.

The chain has TRBV6-6 and TRBJ1-1; TRBD1 is a possible D gene (6 bases). Looked up from germline, CDR1 is MNHNY and CDR2 is SVGAGI (reference sequence). This CDR3 has 13 residues. V was trimmed by 8 bases and J by 4 bases, leaving 14 bases between them. The CDR3 sequence is CASGWGRATEAFF. The CDR3, as DNA: TGTGCCAGCGGGTGGGGGCGGGCCACTGAAGCTTTCTTT.

The chain uses TRBV5-1 and TRBJ1-3; weak D call: TRBD1 (5 bases). From germline, CDR1 is SGHRS and CDR2 YFSETQ. V gave up 5 bases and J gave up 0 bases, with 12 bases separating them. There are 15 residues in the CDR3. CDR3 region: CASRGQGNSGNTIYF. CDR3 DNA sequence: TGCGCCAGCAGAGGCCAGGGTAACTCTGGAAACACCATATATTTT.

This chain connects TRBV10-1 to TRBJ1-5; D is uncertain. Germline CDR1 and CDR2: WNHNN and SYGVQD (reference sequence). The CDR3 covers 13 residues. V lost 3 bases and J 7 bases, leaving 10 bases between the germline ends. CDR3 nucleotide sequence: TGCGCCAGCAGTGAATCGCTATACCAGCCCCAGCATTTT. Protein product: CASSESLYQPQHF.

This CDR3 is CASSHSRGRGTGSSYEQYF. The CDR3 nucleotides read TGTGCCAGCAGCCACTCGAGGGGGCGGGGGACAGGCAGCTCCTACGAGCAGTACTTC. This chain uses TRBV7-2 with TRBJ2-7; possibly TRBD1 for D (8 bases). Per germline, CDR1 SGHTA and CDR2 FQGNSA. V gave up 5 bases and J gave up 0 bases, with 26 bases separating them. The CDR3 has 19 residues.

There are a few counts of this clone. CDR3 sequence (DNA): TGTGCCAGCAGCTTAGTTGTCGGACAGGGGACCTACGAGCAGTACTTC. Translated, it gives CASSLVVGQGTYEQYF. V and J are TRBV7-6 and TRBJ2-7; 9 bases agree with TRBD1. Germline assignment: CDR1 SGHVS and CDR2 FNYEAQ. This CDR3 spans 16 amino acids. V shed 1 base and J 2 bases; nucleotides not matched to a gene: 6.

V gene TRBV4-1 combines with J gene TRBJ2-7; weak D call: TRBD2 (6 bases). CDR1 and CDR2 from the germline V gene are MGHRA and YSYEKL. The V and J ends lost 3 bases and 3 bases respectively, with 12 bases between them. This CDR3 region has 14 residues. The DNA of the CDR3 is TGCGCCAGCAGCCATCGGGACTCTGTCTACGAGCAGTACTTC. This codes for CASSHRDSVYEQYF.

The V gene is TRBV6-5, the J gene TRBJ1-5; D ambiguous. Trimming left V 8 bases short and J 1 base short, with 12 bases between. The CDR3 sequence is 14 residues long. Per germline, CDR1 MNHEY and CDR2 SVGAGI. This CDR3 reads CASQRRESNQPQHF. CDR3 bases: TGTGCCAGCCAGAGAAGGGAGAGCAATCAGCCCCAGCATTTT.

The chain recombines TRBV28 with TRBJ1-1; D not resolved. Germline V gene sequence: CDR1 MDHEN, CDR2 SYDVKM. CDR3 length: 14 residues. The V gene lost 2 bases and the J gene lost 2 bases, with 9 bases spanning the gap. The CDR3: CASSLITDNTEAFF. The CDR3 DNA sequence: TGTGCCAGCAGTTTAATTACAGATAACACTGAAGCTTTCTTT.

Worth noting for this clone: Other DNA sequences of this sample code for an identical CDR3. The CDR3 loop reads CSVGTGRSGANVLTF. The CDR3 nucleotides are TGCAGCGTTGGGACAGGGAGGTCTGGGGCCAACGTCCTGACTTTC. The chain recombines TRBV29-1 with TRBJ2-6, with 8 bases lining up with TRBD1. There are 15 residues in the CDR3. Trimming took 4 bases from V and 1 from J; bases not matched to a gene: 3. The germline gives CDR1 SQVTM, CDR2 ANQGSEA.

The CDR3 is CASTTGGFPQHF. The CDR3 region has the DNA TGTGCCAGTACGACAGGTGGGTTTCCCCAGCATTTT. V usage is TRBV19 and J usage is TRBJ1-5; weak D call: TRBD1 (6 bases). Between the trimmed V and J ends, which lost 7 bases and 10 bases, there was a span of 14 bases. The CDR3 contains 12 residues. CDR1 and CDR2 (germline): LNHDA, SQIVND (reference sequence).

This clone has more than one count but fewer than ten. The chain recombines TRBV7-6 with TRBJ1-4; 9 bases align to TRBD1. V dropped 5 bases and J dropped 1; count of bases not matched to a gene: 8. CDR3 length: 17 amino acids. Per the germline V gene, CDR1 is SGHVS and CDR2 is FNYEAQ. CDR3 in amino acids: CASSLSTGGGTNEKLFF. Here the CDR3 DNA reads TGTGCCAGCAGCCTCTCGACAGGGGGGGGAACTAATGAAAAACTGTTTTTT.

This clone was found once. This sequence joins TRBV7-6 and TRBJ1-4; tentative D call: TRBD1 (6 bases). The CDR3 totals 16 residues. Trimming removed 5 bases at V and 8 bases at J, with 21 bases between. Germline CDR1 SGHVS, CDR2 FNYEAQ. The CDR3 DNA reads as TGTGCCAGCAGCACCCCTGGACAGCCACTAATCGAAAAACTGTTTTTT. Translation gives CASSTPGQPLIEKLFF.

Comment on this clone: The junction shows a germline mismatch at one end, possibly a read error. This chain uses TRBV7-7 with TRBJ2-1; 10 nucleotides align to TRBD2. CDR3 length equals 15 residues. Germline lookup yields CDR1 SSHAT and CDR2 FNYEAQ (reference sequence). The CDR3, as DNA: TGTGCTAGCAGCGCTGGACTAGCGGCCTACAATGAGCAGTTCTTC. It codes for CASSAGLAAYNEQFF.

The chain uses TRBV19 and TRBJ2-4, with TRBD2 as a possible D gene (5 bases). V was trimmed by 6 bases and J by 0 bases, leaving 15 bases between them. CDR1 is LNHDA and CDR2 is SQIVND in the germline V gene (reference sequence). The CDR3 consists of 16 residues. This CDR3 reads CASSRGSSLAKNIQYF. Written as DNA, the CDR3 is TGTGCCAGTAGCCGGGGATCGAGTCTAGCCAAAAACATTCAGTACTTC.

The chain is built from TRBV3-1 (or the pseudogene TRBV3-2) and TRBJ2-1; the D gene is possibly TRBD1 (5 bases). Germline V gene data show CDR1 as LGHDT and CDR2 as YNNKEL (reference sequence). The CDR3 is 18 amino acids. V was trimmed by 0 bases and J by 4 bases, leaving 19 bases between them. The CDR3 loop is CASSQDLVGQAFYNEQFF. The CDR3 nucleotides are TGTGCCAGCAGCCAAGATTTAGTGGGGCAGGCTTTTTACAATGAGCAGTTCTTC.

In this sample, this clone turned up once. The CDR3 nucleotides read TGCGCCAGCAGCCCCTGGGACAGGGCGGAGGGTACAGGAGATACGCAGTATTTT. This translates into CASSPWDRAEGTGDTQYF. The rearrangement joins TRBV4-3 to TRBJ2-3; 9 bases line up with TRBD1. Germline values: CDR1 LGHNA, CDR2 YSLEER. The CDR3 sequence is 18 residues long. J was trimmed by 5 bases and V by 4 bases; bases with no gene match: 16.

The chain combines TRBV27 with TRBJ2-1; the match to TRBD1 covers 10 bases. Trimming took 5 bases from V and 0 from J; bases not matched to a gene: 7. The CDR3 is 17 residues long. CDR1 is MNHEY and CDR2 is SMNVEV in the germline V gene (reference sequence). CDR3 nucleotides: TGTGCCAGCAGTCCGGGGACAGGGGCGAGCTCCTACAATGAGCAGTTCTTC. Protein: CASSPGTGASSYNEQFF.

This CDR3 is CASSISGNTIYF. As DNA, the CDR3 is TGTGCCAGCTCTATCTCTGGAAACACCATATATTTT. This chain joins TRBV28 and TRBJ1-3; D is unclear. The V gene lost 8 bases and the J gene lost 0 bases, with 5 bases spanning the gap. Germline-derived CDR1 and CDR2 are MDHEN and SYDVKM. This CDR3 is 12 amino acids long. Together with reference TRBV28 and TRBJ1-3, the CDR3 gives the full variable domain: DVKVTQSSRYLVKRTGEKVFLECVQDMDHENMFWYRQDPGLGLRLIYFSYDVKMKEKGDIPEGYSVSREKKERFSLILESASTNQTSMYLCASSISGNTIYFGEGSWLTVV.

The V call is TRBV30, the J call TRBJ2-7; D is possibly TRBD1 (6 bases). The CDR3 extends over 12 amino acids. CDR1 and CDR2 from the germline V gene are GTSNPN and SVGIG (reference sequence). Trimming took off 2 bases at V and 6 bases at J, with 11 bases between the two ends. The CDR3 is CAWSTGLFEQYF. In DNA, the CDR3 is TGTGCCTGGAGTACAGGGCTATTCGAGCAGTACTTC. Using reference TRBV30 and TRBJ2-7 for the parts outside the CDR3, the full variable domain is SQTIHQWPATLVQPVGSPLSLECTVEGTSNPNLYWYRQAAGRGLQLLFYSVGIGQISSEVPQNLSASRPQDRQFILSSKKLLLSDSGFYLCAWSTGLFEQYFGPGTRLTVT.

J is TRBJ1-3 and V is TRBV11-2; D call uncertain. V was shortened by 2 bases and J by 3 bases, with 5 bases between the two germline ends. The CDR3 is 13 amino acids. Germline V gene lookup returns CDR1 SGHAT and CDR2 FQNNGV. The chain's CDR3 is CASSLPIGNTIYF. In nucleotides, the CDR3 is TGTGCCAGCAGCTTACCTATTGGAAACACCATATATTTT.

V and J are TRBV4-3 and TRBJ2-7; 8 bases are shared with TRBD1. CDR1 LGHNA and CDR2 YSLEER come from the germline V gene. V shed 4 bases and J 4 bases; nucleotides not matched to a gene: 6. There are 14 residues in the CDR3. The CDR3 bases are TGCGCCAGCAGCCCTAGACAGGGGACTTACGAGCAGTACTTC. Translating it yields CASSPRQGTYEQYF.